What follows is one T cell receptor (beta chain) and its context. The sample holds many counts of this clonotype. The target of this receptor is not known. Base qualities are not provided; no much larger clone lies one nucleotide away. Sequencing used an Illumina HiSeq 1500. TCRdb trimmed the raw reads at Q25, called clones with MiXCR and kept productive beta chains. Every CDR3 protein is listed once, alongside the most common genes and DNA of its rows. This sample is represented by some 680,000 distinct CDR3 sequences; roughly 36% of them were singletons. Of the sample, around 2.8% is held by the ten largest clones. The data derive from a study of T cell repertoires in cytomegalovirus infection (dated by TCRdb to between 2019 and 2020). About the investigation overall: Donor HLA type was relevant to the analysis, because carriage of CMV infection together with the matching HLA type was indicated by public TCR beta signatures. The study at large found these results: In both this cohort and an independent cohort of 300 to 450 donors, the cumulative frequency of public TCR beta family members distinguished carriers of CMV infection plus the relevant HLA type. In the ex vivo response, HLA-C-restricted CMV-specific TCR beta clonotypes were dominant, and in two of eight donors the single most frequent clonotype came from this HLA-C-restricted group.

The germline V gene specifies SGHTA as CDR1 and FQGNSA as CDR2. V loses 5 bases of germline sequence and J loses 4 bases, and the interval between the two ends is 12 bases. The CDR3 starts with the cysteine, ends with the phenylalanine, and has 14 residues. The entry retains the CDR3 DNA only, 42 bases that are in frame from base 1. Input material: PBMCs. The chain is encoded by TRBV7-2 joined to TRBJ2-1, with TRBD1 tentatively as D gene (5 bases match). This sequence originates from a human donor in good health (CMV status not recorded). Some clones in this sample may be carry-over from other donors' samples. The CDR3 has the sequence CASSLQQVYNEQFF. The DNA sequence is given as TGTGCCAGCAGCCTCCAACAGGTTTACAATGAGCAGTTCTTC.